These 18 T cell receptor beta chains were sequenced from one sample in a study of blood T cell repertoires in COVID-19. The repertoire was sequenced with immunoSEQ multiplex PCR; TCRdb's copy has only in-frame clones and lacks some. The table shows some 330,000 clones, with 87% occurring only once. Sample: PBMCs or T cells enriched from blood (not recorded which). These receptors were taken from a middle-aged man in a cohort exposed to, infected with or recovered from COVID-19 (not recorded which).

This sequence joins TRBV27 and TRBJ1-2, with D unclear. Trimming pared 5 bases from V and 4 bases from J, leaving 14 bases between. This CDR3 is built from 14 residues. Germline V gene sequence: CDR1 MNHEY, CDR2 SMNVEV (reference sequence). CDR3 residues: CASSQRGEIYGYTF. In DNA, the CDR3 is TGTGCCAGCAGTCAACGGGGAGAAATCTATGGCTACACCTTC.

In DNA form, the CDR3 reads TGTGCCAGCAGCGTAGGTGGCAGTTCCTTGGGAAACACCATATATTTT. Amino acids: CASSVGGSSLGNTIYF. V gene TRBV9 combines with J gene TRBJ1-3, with D unresolved. The CDR3 is 16 amino acids. The germline V gene encodes CDR1 SGDLS and CDR2 YYNGEE. Trimming shortened V by 0 bases and J by 4 bases, and 14 bases separated the two germline ends.

This clone was observed a handful of times. The chain recombines TRBV5-1 with TRBJ2-2; D uncertain. The germline V and J ends were trimmed by 7 bases and 2 bases, with 9 bases remaining between them. CDR1 is SGHRS and CDR2 is YFSETQ in the germline V gene. The CDR3 contains 13 residues. This chain's CDR3 is CASHYGNTGELFF. CDR3 in DNA: TGCGCCAGCCACTATGGAAACACCGGGGAGCTGTTTTTT.

This clone has only one observation. The V call is TRBV15, the J call TRBJ1-4, with 8 bases fitting TRBD1. The CDR3 sequence is 15 residues long. Germline V gene lookup returns CDR1 LNHNV and CDR2 YYDKDF (reference sequence). Trimming cost V 4 bases and J 8 bases; bases outside gene matches: 9. CDR3 amino acids: CATSKTGTGGEKLFF. CDR3 coding DNA: TGTGCCACCAGCAAAACCGGGACAGGTGGCGAAAAACTGTTTTTT.

This chain joins TRBV5-1 and TRBJ1-1, with 7 positions matching TRBD1. V lost 3 bases, J lost 6 bases, and 5 bases stayed unmatched. The CDR3 consists of 13 residues. CDR1 and CDR2 (germline): SGHRS, YFSETQ. CDR3 sequence reads: CASSWGTAAEAFF. CDR3 DNA: TGCGCCAGCAGCTGGGGGACAGCAGCTGAAGCTTTCTTT. The full variable domain, rest sourced from reference TRBV5-1 and TRBJ1-1, is KAGVTQTPRYLIKTRGQQVTLSCSPISGHRSVSWYQQTPGQGLQFLFEYFSETQRNKGNFPGRFSGRQFSNSRSEMNVSTLELGDSALYLCASSWGTAAEAFFGQGTRLTVV.

The gene calls are TRBV2 and TRBJ2-2; D is unclear. CDR1 SNHLY and CDR2 FYNNEI come from the germline V gene. V shed 7 bases and J shed 1 base, with 13 bases lying between them. The CDR3 has 15 residues. The CDR3 region is CASNRILMNTGELFF. CDR3 bases: TGTGCCAGCAATCGCATTCTAATGAACACCGGGGAGCTGTTTTTT. The variable domain in full, completed from reference TRBV2 and TRBJ2-2, reads EPEVTQTPSHQVTQMGQEVILRCVPISNHLYFYWYRQILGQKVEFLVSFYNNEISEKSEIFDDQFSVERPDGSNFTLKIRSTKLEDSAMYFCASNRILMNTGELFFGEGSRLTVL.

The chain recombines TRBV5-1 with TRBJ1-4; D may be TRBD1 (6 bases). The germline V gene encodes CDR1 SGHRS and CDR2 YFSETQ. Trimming took off 4 bases at V and 0 bases at J, with 16 bases between the two ends. The CDR3 contains 17 residues. The CDR3 loop is CASSLGTRQATNEKLFF. The CDR3 DNA sequence: TGCGCCAGCAGCCTCGGAACGCGACAGGCAACTAATGAAAAACTGTTTTTT.

The V and J genes are TRBV27 and TRBJ2-7; 8 nucleotides line up with TRBD2. The CDR3 consists of 14 residues. The trim removed 8 bases at V and 1 base at J, leaving 7 bases unmatched. The germline V gene has CDR1 MNHEY and CDR2 SMNVEV (reference sequence). The CDR3 DNA sequence: TGTGCCAGCTGGGGCATAGCGGGGTCCTACGAGCAGTACTTC. This codes for CASWGIAGSYEQYF.

CDR3 amino acids: CASRMGGAGNQPQHF. The CDR3 nucleotides are TGTGCCAGTAGGATGGGAGGAGCGGGCAATCAGCCCCAGCATTTT. The chain couples TRBV19 to TRBJ1-5; D is ambiguous. Germline values: CDR1 LNHDA, CDR2 SQIVND (reference sequence). Trimming removed 6 bases from V and 2 bases from J, with 14 bases in between. The CDR3 is 15 amino acids. The whole variable domain, remainder taken from reference TRBV19 and TRBJ1-5, is DGGITQSPKYLFRKEGQNVTLSCEQNLNHDAMYWYRQDPGQGLRLIYYSQIVNDFQKGDIAEGYSVSREKKESFPLTVTSAQKNPTAFYLCASRMGGAGNQPQHFGDGTRLSIL.

V gene TRBV3-1 (or the pseudogene TRBV3-2) combines with J gene TRBJ2-3; 10 bases match TRBD1. Germline values: CDR1 LGHDT, CDR2 YNNKEL (reference sequence). V lost 5 bases to trimming and J lost 11 bases; unmatched junction nucleotides: 4. CDR3 length equals 12 residues. The CDR3 region is CASSDRGRGQYF. The CDR3 nucleotides are TGTGCCAGCAGCGACAGGGGGCGGGGGCAGTATTTT.

V usage is TRBV7-9 and J usage is TRBJ2-5; TRBD1 matches 7 bases. J lost 3 bases, V lost 5 bases, and 6 bases had no gene match. The CDR3 has 14 amino acids. Germline-derived CDR1 and CDR2 are SEHNR and FQNEAQ (reference sequence). The CDR3 DNA sequence: TGTGCCAGCAGCAATAGGGACAGCAAAGAGACCCAGTACTTC. Its translation: CASSNRDSKETQYF.

This clone was observed a single time. V usage is TRBV7-9 and J usage is TRBJ1-2; 9 bases fit TRBD1. This CDR3 is built from 14 residues. In germline, CDR1 is SEHNR, CDR2 FQNEAQ (reference sequence). The junction had 3 bases not matched to a gene; V was cut back by 5 bases and J by 2 bases. The CDR3 region has the DNA TGTGCCAGCAGCGCCGGACAGGGGAACTATGGCTACACCTTC. Amino acid sequence: CASSAGQGNYGYTF.

This chain uses TRBV6-5 with TRBJ1-1, with unresolved D. This CDR3 spans 14 amino acids. The V gene lost 4 bases and the J gene lost 1 base, with 10 bases spanning the gap. CDR1 is MNHEY and CDR2 is SVGAGI in the germline V gene. CDR3 amino acids: CASSSQQRNTEAFF. In nucleotides, the CDR3 is TGTGCCAGCAGTTCCCAGCAGCGGAACACTGAAGCTTTCTTT.

A single count supports this clone. The gene calls are TRBV5-1 and TRBJ2-2, with TRBD1 matching over 8 bases. The CDR3 loop spans 18 amino acids. Germline values: CDR1 SGHRS, CDR2 YFSETQ. The V segment lost 0 bases and the J segment 0 bases; nucleotides outside the gene matches: 7. CDR3 region: CASSLGRRQGTNTGELFF. The CDR3 nucleotides are TGCGCCAGCAGCTTGGGACGCCGACAGGGGACGAACACCGGGGAGCTGTTTTTT.

The chain couples TRBV27 to TRBJ1-2; maybe TRBD1 (6 bases). The length of the CDR3 is 19 residues. V was cut by 0 bases and J by 5 bases, with 25 bases left in between. From germline, CDR1 is MNHEY and CDR2 SMNVEV (reference sequence). The CDR3: CASSLSGRGQKGRTYGYTF. The DNA for the CDR3 is TGTGCCAGCAGTTTATCGGGTCGAGGACAGAAGGGGCGAACTTATGGCTACACCTTC.

The chain is built from TRBV27 and TRBJ2-3; 9 bases agree with TRBD2. With V trimmed by 6 bases and J by 9 bases, 13 bases remained unmatched. The CDR3 spans 15 residues. In germline, CDR1 is MNHEY, CDR2 SMNVEV (reference sequence). CDR3 sequence reads: CASSRLAGGPGTQYF. CDR3 bases: TGTGCCAGCAGCCGCCTTGCGGGAGGGCCTGGGACGCAGTATTTT.

Regarding this clone: The same CDR3 also results from other DNA sequences found in this sample. J is TRBJ1-3 and V is TRBV5-1, with D unresolved. The CDR3 contains 14 residues. From germline, CDR1 is SGHRS and CDR2 YFSETQ. The V end was cut by 0 bases, the J end by 0 bases, with 4 bases between. CDR3 amino acids: CASSLASSGNTIYF. The CDR3 coding sequence is TGCGCCAGCAGCTTGGCGAGCTCTGGAAACACCATATATTTT.

V usage is TRBV11-2 and J usage is TRBJ2-3, with 8 bases fitting TRBD1. CDR1 and CDR2 (germline): SGHAT, FQNNGV. V lost 1 base and J lost 7; bases outside the gene matches: 10. This CDR3 contains 16 residues. CDR3 amino acids: CASSLVTGGLGNTQYF. DNA for the CDR3: TGTGCCAGCAGCTTAGTCACAGGGGGTTTGGGAAATACGCAGTATTTT.